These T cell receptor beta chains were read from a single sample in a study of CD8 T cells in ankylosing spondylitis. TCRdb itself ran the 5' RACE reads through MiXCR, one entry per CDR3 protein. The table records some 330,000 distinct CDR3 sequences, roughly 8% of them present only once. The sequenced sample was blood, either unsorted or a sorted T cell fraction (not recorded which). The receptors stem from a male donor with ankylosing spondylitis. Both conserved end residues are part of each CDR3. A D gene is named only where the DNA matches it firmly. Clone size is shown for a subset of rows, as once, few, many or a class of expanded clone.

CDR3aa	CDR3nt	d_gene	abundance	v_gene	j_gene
CASSQPGPQRGETQYF	TGTGCCAGCAGTCAACCGGGACCCCAAAGAGGAGAGACCCAGTACTTC	.	many	TRBV28	TRBJ2-5
CASSLGGGRTGGGYTF	TGTGCCAGCAGCTTAGGTGGGGGGCGGACGGGCGGTGGCTACACCTTC	.	few	TRBV7-2	TRBJ1-2
CASSVPGQGDKPQHF	TGTGCCAGCAGCGTCCCGGGACAGGGAGACAAGCCCCAGCATTTT	TRBD1	few	TRBV28	TRBJ1-5
CSARTGVRETQYF	TGCAGTGCACGGACAGGGGTCAGGGAGACCCAGTACTTC	TRBD1	few	TRBV20-1	TRBJ2-5
CASTPQTEGTEAFF	TGTGCCAGCACCCCACAAACGGAGGGGACTGAAGCTTTCTTT	.	.	TRBV12-3/TRBV12-4	TRBJ1-1
CAISEGFYEQYF	TGTGCCATCAGTGAGGGATTCTACGAGCAGTACTTC	.	.	TRBV10-3	TRBJ2-7
CSVGVGTVREKLFF	TGCAGCGTTGGGGTCGGGACTGTACGTGAAAAACTGTTTTTT	.	many	TRBV29-1	TRBJ1-4
CASSLSLAASTDTQYF	TGTGCCAGCAGTTTATCTCTAGCGGCTAGCACAGATACGCAGTATTTT	TRBD2	.	TRBV28	TRBJ2-3
CASSQGEYEQFF	TGTGCCAGCAGCCAAGGGGAGTATGAGCAGTTCTTC	.	few	TRBV14	TRBJ2-1
CASSLIWRESYNEQFF	TGTGCCAGCAGTCTCATCTGGCGGGAGTCCTACAATGAGCAGTTCTTC	TRBD2	.	TRBV12-3/TRBV12-4	TRBJ2-1
CASSQADEETQYF	TGCGCCAGCAGCCAAGCGGACGAGGAGACCCAGTACTTC	.	many	TRBV4-1	TRBJ2-5
CASSPPSSGRFYEQYF	TGTGCCAGCAGCCCTCCTTCTAGCGGGAGGTTTTACGAGCAGTACTTC	TRBD2	few	TRBV6-2/TRBV6-3	TRBJ2-7
CASSDGGLVYEQYF	TGTGCCAGCAGTGACGGGGGCTTAGTATACGAGCAGTACTTC	.	few	TRBV2	TRBJ2-7
CSVLPHGRVYNEQFF	TGCAGCGTCCTGCCCCACGGCAGGGTCTACAATGAGCAGTTCTTC	.	few	TRBV29-1	TRBJ2-1
CASSWGGDSSYEQYF	TGCGCCAGCAGCTGGGGGGGGGACAGCTCCTACGAGCAGTACTTC	.	few	TRBV5-1	TRBJ2-7
CASSGEQSNSILGTQYF	TGTGCCAGCAGTGGGGAACAGTCAAATAGTATTCTGGGGACCCAGTACTTC	.	.	TRBV12-3/TRBV12-4	TRBJ2-5
CSAPQTGGGLSPLHF	TGCAGTGCTCCCCAGACAGGGGGCGGCTTGTCACCCCTCCACTTT	TRBD1	.	TRBV20-1	TRBJ1-6
CASSYPTPGARPEAFF	TGTGCCAGCAGTTACCCAACCCCGGGTGCCCGGCCTGAAGCTTTCTTT	.	few	TRBV6-5	TRBJ1-1
CASSLGYGGSRSEQYF	TGTGCCAGCAGCTTAGGTTATGGCGGGAGTCGTTCAGAGCAGTACTTC	TRBD2	.	TRBV7-3	TRBJ2-7
CASSLIRGLYNEQFF	TGTGCCAGCAGTTTAATCAGGGGCCTGTACAATGAGCAGTTCTTC	.	.	TRBV27	TRBJ2-1
CSVGRYQETQYF	TGCAGCGTGGGGAGGTACCAAGAGACCCAGTACTTC	.	few	TRBV29-1	TRBJ2-5
CASSQVTGGTDTQYF	TGTGCCAGCAGCCAAGTGACAGGCGGCACAGATACGCAGTATTTT	.	many	TRBV4-2	TRBJ2-3
CASESTGGVGELFF	TGTGCCAGCGAATCGACAGGGGGGGTCGGGGAGCTGTTTTTT	TRBD1	few	TRBV6-1	TRBJ2-2
CASSPRNRGSYEQYF	TGTGCCAGCAGTCCCCGGAATAGGGGGTCCTACGAGCAGTACTTC	.	.	TRBV12-3/TRBV12-4	TRBJ2-7
CATNPQGAAYNEQFF	TGTGCCACCAACCCACAGGGGGCGGCCTACAATGAGCAGTTCTTC	TRBD1	few	TRBV15	TRBJ2-1
CASSYSRLGTGELFF	TGTGCCAGCAGTTACTCGAGACTAGGGACCGGGGAGCTGTTTTTT	.	.	TRBV6-2/TRBV6-3	TRBJ2-2
CASSPNVGPTRQYF	TGTGCCAGCAGTCCCAATGTGGGACCCACTAGGCAGTATTTT	.	few	TRBV28	TRBJ2-3
CASSLASQQGHEQYF	TGTGCCAGCAGCTTAGCGTCCCAACAGGGTCACGAGCAGTACTTC	.	few	TRBV7-2	TRBJ2-7
CASSRGLRIYEQYF	TGTGCCAGCAGCAGAGGGTTGCGGATTTACGAGCAGTACTTC	.	.	TRBV3-1	TRBJ2-7
CSAYPTGANTEAFF	TGCAGCGCCTACCCGACCGGGGCCAACACTGAAGCTTTCTTT	.	few	TRBV29-1	TRBJ1-1
CASSGGLRSSYNEQFF	TGTGCCAGCAGCGGGGGGTTGCGGAGCTCCTACAATGAGCAGTTCTTC	.	.	TRBV11-3	TRBJ2-1
CSARDQLKGGGYTF	TGCAGTGCTAGAGATCAATTGAAGGGGGGTGGCTACACCTTC	.	.	TRBV20-1	TRBJ1-2
CSVDLLDSSYYNEQFF	TGCAGCGTTGACCTCCTGGACAGTTCATATTACAATGAGCAGTTCTTC	.	few	TRBV29-1	TRBJ2-1
CSALDWRKEETQYF	TGCAGTGCTTTAGATTGGCGGAAGGAGGAGACCCAGTACTTC	.	.	TRBV20-1	TRBJ2-5
CASSQARSRARRDEQFF	TGTGCCAGCAGCCAAGCTCGGTCGAGGGCCCGTAGGGATGAGCAGTTCTTC	.	many	TRBV14	TRBJ2-1
CASSLQREFADTQYF	TGTGCCAGCAGTCTACAGCGGGAGTTCGCAGATACGCAGTATTTT	TRBD2	.	TRBV27	TRBJ2-3
CASSSPRGAESSYEQYF	TGTGCCAGCAGTTCTCCTAGGGGGGCGGAAAGCTCCTACGAGCAGTACTTC	.	few	TRBV27	TRBJ2-7
CASSPTTSGIRSWNEQFF	TGTGCCAGCAGCCCAACGACTAGCGGGATCCGGAGTTGGAATGAGCAGTTCTTC	TRBD2	.	TRBV4-2	TRBJ2-1
CSTRDYANTGELFF	TGCAGCACTCGAGACTACGCGAACACCGGGGAGCTGTTTTTT	.	.	TRBV29-1	TRBJ2-2
CSARQGPGELFF	TGCAGTGCTAGACAGGGGCCCGGGGAGCTGTTTTTT	.	.	TRBV20-1	TRBJ2-2
CASSPPRDYEQFF	TGTGCCAGCTCACCACCCAGGGACTATGAGCAGTTCTTC	.	few	TRBV18	TRBJ2-1
CASSPGRGTYGYTF	TGTGCCAGTAGCCCGGGTAGGGGCACCTATGGCTACACCTTC	.	many	TRBV19	TRBJ1-2
CASRQMGGGSYEQYF	TGTGCCAGCAGACAAATGGGGGGCGGGTCCTACGAGCAGTACTTC	.	.	TRBV25-1	TRBJ2-7
CASSSPPGTVGETQYF	TGTGCCAGCAGCTCCCCGCCAGGGACCGTGGGCGAGACCCAGTACTTC	.	few	TRBV7-3	TRBJ2-5
CAIRTVAKNIQYF	TGTGCCATCCGCACAGTAGCCAAAAACATTCAGTACTTC	.	few	TRBV12-3/TRBV12-4	TRBJ2-4
CASTQPGQPQHF	TGTGCCAGCACCCAACCCGGTCAGCCCCAGCATTTT	.	.	TRBV6-5	TRBJ1-5
CASSYSQKEPDEQFF	TGTGCCAGCAGTTATTCCCAGAAAGAACCCGATGAGCAGTTCTTC	.	few	TRBV6-5	TRBJ2-1
CASSVEFLSGELFF	TGTGCCAGCAGCGTAGAATTCTTGTCCGGGGAGCTGTTTTTT	.	many	TRBV12-3/TRBV12-4	TRBJ2-2
CASSPLPRQGIYSNQPQHF	TGTGCCAGCAGTCCCTTACCCCGACAGGGGATCTATAGCAATCAGCCCCAGCATTTT	TRBD1	few	TRBV28	TRBJ1-5
CASSFSGRKPYEQYF	TGTGCCAGCAGCTTTAGCGGGAGGAAGCCCTACGAGCAGTACTTC	TRBD2	.	TRBV7-8	TRBJ2-7
CASSQGLRTGSGNTIYF	TGCGCCAGCAGCCAAGGCCTACGGACAGGCTCTGGAAACACCATATATTTT	TRBD1	many	TRBV4-3	TRBJ1-3
CASSNQAGGHFEQYF	TGTGCCAGCAGTAACCAAGCGGGAGGGCATTTCGAGCAGTACTTC	TRBD2	many	TRBV6-5	TRBJ2-7
CASSPTDSVRTDTQYF	TGTGCCAGCAGTCCCACGGACAGTGTCAGGACAGATACGCAGTATTTT	.	few	TRBV6-1	TRBJ2-3